The next 28 T cell receptor beta chains were all read from a single sample in a study of T-cell reconstitution after alpha-beta-depleted transplantation in children. The authors prepared the TCRbeta library with unique molecular identifiers. TCRdb fed the PCR reads into MiXCR, producing one record per CDR3 protein. The sample shows some 200,000 distinct CDR3 sequences, 6.6% of them seen only once. This sample comprised PBMCs, obtained before TCRalphabeta/CD19-depleted stem cell transplant. These receptors all come from a boy under 10 years old with acute lymphoblastic leukemia, due to receive a stem cell transplant.

DNA for the CDR3: TGCGCCAGCAGCTTGGCCGAGGGCCGGGGGGGAGAGACCCAGTACTTC. It translates to CASSLAEGRGGETQYF. The genes are TRBV5-1 and TRBJ2-5; 8 bases are shared with TRBD2. The CDR3 covers 16 residues. The germline gives CDR1 SGHRS, CDR2 YFSETQ. Trimming cost V 0 bases and J 4 bases; bases outside gene matches: 8.

This clonotype has a count of ten or more. The chain carries TRBV12-3 or TRBV12-4 and TRBJ2-7, with D possibly being TRBD2 (6 bases). CDR3 length: 14 residues. The V and J ends lost 3 bases and 5 bases respectively, with 14 bases between them. The CDR3 region is CASSLGGAVDEQYF. The CDR3 nucleotides are TGTGCCAGCAGTTTGGGGGGAGCAGTGGACGAGCAGTACTTC.

This clonotype has only a few counts. This chain links TRBV28 with TRBJ2-7; no firm D call. The CDR3 totals 14 residues. Germline CDR1 MDHEN, CDR2 SYDVKM. V was clipped by 5 bases and J by 3 bases, with 14 bases between them. CDR3 loop: CASSPNRPGYEQYF. CDR3 DNA sequence: TGTGCCAGCAGTCCCAATCGTCCCGGCTACGAGCAGTACTTC.

In this sample, this clonotype turned up many times. This sequence joins TRBV12-3 or TRBV12-4 and TRBJ2-7; TRBD2 aligns across 8 bases. The CDR3 totals 15 residues. J was trimmed by 3 bases and V by 7 bases; bases with no gene match: 11. CDR3 bases: TGTGCCAGCACCCTCGGTAGCGGGAAGTTCTACGAGCAGTACTTC. It translates to CASTLGSGKFYEQYF.

At least ten counts were recorded for this clonotype. This chain uses TRBV20-1 with TRBJ2-7; 7 bases agree with TRBD2. In germline, CDR1 is DFQATT, CDR2 SNEGSKA (reference sequence). The V segment lost 6 bases and the J segment 7 bases; nucleotides outside the gene matches: 12. CDR3 size: 13 residues. The CDR3 here is CSANQPGLREQYF. CDR3 bases: TGCAGTGCCAATCAACCGGGACTAAGGGAGCAGTACTTC.

The gene calls are TRBV19 and TRBJ2-7; D unresolved. The CDR3 covers 12 residues. Per the germline V gene, CDR1 is LNHDA and CDR2 is SQIVND (reference sequence). Trimming took off 3 bases at V and 6 bases at J, with 9 bases between the two ends. The chain's CDR3 is CASSIPRREQYF. CDR3 coding DNA: TGTGCCAGTAGTATCCCTCGGCGCGAGCAGTACTTC.

This clonotype was picked up many times. The chain joins TRBV27 to TRBJ2-3, with TRBD2 identical over 11 bases. Germline V gives CDR1 MNHEY, CDR2 SMNVEV (reference sequence). After removal of 5 bases from V and 5 bases from J, the junction contained 3 bases not matched to a gene. The CDR3 consists of 14 residues. CDR3 residues: CASSPGTSGDTQYF. The CDR3 coding sequence is TGTGCCAGCAGTCCGGGGACTAGCGGAGATACGCAGTATTTT.

V and J are TRBV2 and TRBJ2-2, with D perhaps assigned TRBD1 or TRBD2 (6 bases each). With 6 bases removed from V and 7 bases from J, the gap between germline ends came to 18 bases. This CDR3 has 15 residues. Germline V gene sequence: CDR1 SNHLY, CDR2 FYNNEI. The CDR3 nucleotides are TGTGCCAGCAGGAGGGGGGAAGTTGCGATCGGGGAGCTGTTTTTT. Protein: CASRRGEVAIGELFF.

The chain combines TRBV28 with TRBJ1-1; D is undetermined. The V and J ends lost 6 bases and 1 base respectively, with 9 bases between them. The germline V gene has CDR1 MDHEN and CDR2 SYDVKM. CDR3 length: 13 residues. The CDR3: CASSPDGNTEAFF. The CDR3 DNA reads as TGTGCCAGCAGCCCGGACGGGAACACTGAAGCTTTCTTT.

This clonotype was counted at least ten times. This rearrangement joins TRBV7-9 to TRBJ2-1, with a possible D match to TRBD2 (6 bases). Germline CDR1 SEHNR, CDR2 FQNEAQ (reference sequence). The CDR3 is 14 residues long. The V and J ends lost 5 bases and 3 bases respectively, with 11 bases between them. This chain's CDR3 is CASSHRGNYNEQFF. The CDR3 nucleotides are TGTGCCAGCAGCCATCGGGGGAACTACAATGAGCAGTTCTTC.

This clonotype was seen repeatedly, ten times or more. The V gene is TRBV4-2, the J gene TRBJ2-4, with D perhaps matching TRBD1 (5 bases). The CDR3 runs 18 residues. Trimming left V 0 bases short and J 0 bases short, with 15 bases between. Germline loops: CDR1 LGHNA, CDR2 YNFKEQ. CDR3 loop: CASSQESGLGAAKNIQYF. CDR3 coding DNA: TGTGCCAGCAGCCAAGAATCGGGCCTAGGGGCAGCCAAAAACATTCAGTACTTC.

The sample holds a few counts of this clonotype. The chain combines TRBV30 with TRBJ1-1, with TRBD1 as a possible D gene (5 bases). The CDR3 sequence is 12 residues long. The germline gives CDR1 GTSNPN, CDR2 SVGIG (reference sequence). The ends were cut back, 3 bases at V and 4 bases at J, with 9 bases in the middle. This CDR3 reads CAWSPGGTEAFF. The CDR3 DNA reads as TGTGCCTGGAGCCCTGGGGGCACTGAAGCTTTCTTT.

Ten or more counts support this clonotype. The chain employs TRBV7-9 and TRBJ2-2; 9 bases agree with TRBD1. The CDR3 runs to 16 residues. Trimming removed 3 bases from V and 5 bases from J; junction bases left unmatched: 7. Per the germline V gene, CDR1 is SEHNR and CDR2 is FQNEAQ (reference sequence). The DNA for the CDR3 is TGTGCCAGCAGCTTCCCACCGACAGGGGGGACCGGGGAGCTGTTTTTT. Amino acid sequence: CASSFPPTGGTGELFF.

This clonotype was seen more than once but under ten times. The chain employs TRBV25-1 and TRBJ2-5; TRBD1 matches 8 bases. Germline trimming cut 1 base from V and 5 bases from J; bases unmatched to any gene: 9. The germline CDR1 and CDR2 sequences are MGHDK and SYGVNS. The CDR3 is made up of 16 amino acids. DNA for the CDR3: TGTGCCAGCAGTGAATCCCCGACAGGGGTGGGGGAGACCCAGTACTTC. The encoded protein is CASSESPTGVGETQYF.

This clonotype has more than one count but fewer than ten. The chain uses TRBV11-2 and TRBJ2-7; D uncertain. The CDR3 runs 11 residues. Deletions cut 1 base from V and 6 bases from J, with 4 bases between. Germline lookup yields CDR1 SGHAT and CDR2 FQNNGV. CDR3 in amino acids: CASSLAVEQYF. CDR3 DNA: TGTGCCAGCAGCTTAGCCGTCGAGCAGTACTTC. Based on the CDR3 plus reference TRBV11-2 and TRBJ2-7, the full variable domain is EAGVAQSPRYKIIEKRQSVAFWCNPISGHATLYWYQQILGQGPKLLIQFQNNGVVDDSQLPKDRFSAERLKGVDSTLKIQPAKLEDSAVYLCASSLAVEQYFGPGTRLTVT.

This clonotype was seen many times. The chain recombines TRBV6-1 with TRBJ2-3; D remains ambiguous. Trimming took 6 bases from V and 2 from J, leaving 12 bases between them. CDR1 and CDR2 (germline): MNHNS, SASEGT. The CDR3 consists of 14 residues. The CDR3 spells CASRKADSTDTQYF. The CDR3 coding sequence is TGTGCCAGCAGGAAAGCTGACTCCACAGATACGCAGTATTTT.

Many counts were recorded for this clonotype. This CDR3 reads CASSPLAGRWYEQYF. The CDR3, as DNA: TGTGCCAGCAGTCCATTAGCGGGGAGGTGGTACGAGCAGTACTTC. The chain combines TRBV6-1 with TRBJ2-7, with TRBD2 matching 8 bases. The CDR3 contains 15 residues. With V trimmed by 5 bases and J by 4 bases, 10 bases remained unmatched. In germline, CDR1 is MNHNS, CDR2 SASEGT.

This clonotype showed up many times. This chain connects TRBV12-3 or TRBV12-4 to TRBJ1-2; no definite D call. V was shortened by 3 bases and J by 6 bases, with 11 bases between the two germline ends. The CDR3 runs to 13 residues. The CDR3 is CASSFGYENGYTF. The CDR3 DNA follows: TGTGCCAGCAGTTTTGGGTACGAGAATGGCTACACCTTC.

This clonotype appeared many times. CDR3 sequence reads: CASSTTGGTEAFF. The CDR3 nucleotides are TGTGCCAGCAGCACTACAGGGGGGACTGAAGCTTTCTTT. The chain couples TRBV3-1 to TRBJ1-1; 8 bases are a match to TRBD1. Germline CDR1 is LGHDT and CDR2 is YNNKEL (reference sequence). Trimming at V came to 5 bases and at J to 5 bases, leaving 4 bases not matched to a gene. The CDR3 extends over 13 amino acids.

V and J are TRBV7-9 and TRBJ2-1, with D perhaps being TRBD1 or TRBD2 (5 bases each). Trimming left V 5 bases short and J 5 bases short, with 16 bases between. The germline V gene encodes CDR1 SEHNR and CDR2 FQNEAQ (reference sequence). This CDR3 spans 15 amino acids. The CDR3 DNA follows: TGTGCCAGCAGCCCCTGGGCCGGGACCAACAATGAGCAGTTCTTC. Translation gives CASSPWAGTNNEQFF.

There are many counts of this clonotype. The genes are TRBV7-2 and TRBJ2-2; D is perhaps TRBD1 (7 bases). CDR1 SGHTA and CDR2 FQGNSA come from the germline V gene. V was shortened by 3 bases and J by 4 bases, with 12 bases between the two germline ends. The CDR3 has 15 amino acids. The DNA of the CDR3 is TGTGCCAGCAGCTTGGGGGGACAGTCCACCGGGGAGCTGTTTTTT. This translates into CASSLGGQSTGELFF. Drawing the rest from reference TRBV7-2 and TRBJ2-2, the complete variable domain is GAGVSQSPSNKVTEKGKDVELRCDPISGHTALYWYRQSLGQGLEFLIYFQGNSAPDKSGLPSDRFSAERTGGSVSTLTIQRTQQEDSAVYLCASSLGGQSTGELFFGEGSRLTVL.

The table lists this clonotype with many counts. The chain joins TRBV7-2 to TRBJ2-3, with 7 positions matching TRBD2. V lost 3 bases, J lost 0 bases, and 6 bases stayed unmatched. The CDR3 is made up of 16 amino acids. Germline CDR1 SGHTA, CDR2 FQGNSA. In DNA, the CDR3 is TGTGCCAGCAGCTTGGCTAGCGGTCCTAGCACAGATACGCAGTATTTT. This translates into CASSLASGPSTDTQYF.

The genes are TRBV20-1 and TRBJ1-2, with 11 bases fitting TRBD1. The V gene's germline CDR1 is DFQATT and CDR2 SNEGSKA (reference sequence). The CDR3 is made up of 14 amino acids. Unmatched junction bases numbered 4, after V lost 6 bases and J lost 1 base. DNA for the CDR3: TGCAGTGCATCAGGGACAGGGGGTAACTATGGCTACACCTTC. Its translation is CSASGTGGNYGYTF.

The chain is built from TRBV10-3 and TRBJ2-6; D perhaps matches TRBD1 (5 bases). The CDR3 spans 15 residues. CDR1 is ENHRY and CDR2 is SYGVKD in the germline V gene. V lost 10 bases and J lost 2, with 15 bases in between. The CDR3 nucleotides are TGTGCCACCCTACAGGACCAAACTGGGGCCAACGTCCTGACTTTC. Translating it yields CATLQDQTGANVLTF.

For the CDR3, the DNA is TGCAGTGCTAGAGATCCCCGGGACAGGGGGCATCAGCCCCAGCATTTT. It encodes CSARDPRDRGHQPQHF. The rearrangement uses TRBV20-1 and TRBJ1-5; TRBD1 matches at 12 bases. Looked up from germline, CDR1 is DFQATT and CDR2 is SNEGSKA (reference sequence). V shed 0 bases, J shed 5 bases, and the junction held 5 bases outside the gene matches. The CDR3 covers 16 residues.

This clonotype was counted ten times or more. The chain recombines TRBV5-1 with TRBJ2-7; tentative D call: TRBD1 (6 bases). The CDR3 runs 16 residues. The V end was cut by 4 bases, the J end by 0 bases, with 17 bases between. The V gene's germline CDR1 is SGHRS and CDR2 YFSETQ. The DNA for the CDR3 is TGCGCCAGCAGCCCAGACGAGGGGGTTACCTCCTACGAGCAGTACTTC. This codes for CASSPDEGVTSYEQYF.

In its sample, this clonotype was seen many times. This chain connects TRBV7-9 to TRBJ2-3; TRBD2 matches 9 bases. This CDR3 has 16 amino acids. After removal of 4 bases from V and 2 bases from J, the junction contained 7 bases not matched to a gene. Germline V lookup: CDR1 SEHNR, CDR2 FQNEAQ (reference sequence). The CDR3 coding sequence is TGTGCCAGCAGCTCTTCCCGACTAGCGGCCACAGATACGCAGTATTTT. Translated: CASSSSRLAATDTQYF.

Concerning this clonotype: Given a much more abundant clone one base away, this may be a read error. This rearrangement joins TRBV25-1 to TRBJ1-2; 7 bases map to TRBD1. CDR3 size: 13 residues. From germline, CDR1 is MGHDK and CDR2 SYGVNS. V lost 7 bases, J lost 4 bases, and 6 bases stayed unmatched. The CDR3 DNA follows: TGTGCCAGCATTGGGACAGACAGCTATGGCTACACCTTC. Its translation: CASIGTDSYGYTF.